This TCR beta chain was sequenced in a study of T cells in Graves' hyperthyroidism and ophthalmopathy. Trimming cost V 4 bases and J 2 bases; bases outside gene matches: 10. CDR1 and CDR2 (germline): KGHDR, SFDVKD. CDR3 size: 17 residues. The CDR3 regions of TCR beta were amplified from RNA transcripts. With the HTBI primer set, the TCR CDR3 went through a first round of RT-PCR. TCRdb reprocessed the multiplex PCR reads with MiXCR, giving one entry per CDR3 protein. The sample holds under 700,000 distinct CDR3 sequences, roughly 17% seen once. The source material was blood. This TCR was sampled from a woman in her late teens or twenties with Graves' hyperthyroidism. The rearrangement uses TRBV24-1 and TRBJ2-5; 9 bases align to TRBD1. The CDR3 bases are TGTGCCACCAGTGACCCTGGACAGGGGCTTAGACAAGAGACCCAGTACTTC. Translation gives CATSDPGQGLRQETQYF.